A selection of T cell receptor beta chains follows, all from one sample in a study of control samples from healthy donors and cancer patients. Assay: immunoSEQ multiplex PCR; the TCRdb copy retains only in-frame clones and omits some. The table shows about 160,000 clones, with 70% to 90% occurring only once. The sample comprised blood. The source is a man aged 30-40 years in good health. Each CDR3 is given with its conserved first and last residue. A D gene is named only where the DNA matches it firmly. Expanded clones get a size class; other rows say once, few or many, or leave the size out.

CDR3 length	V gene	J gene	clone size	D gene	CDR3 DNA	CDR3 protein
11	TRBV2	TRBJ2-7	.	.	TGTGCCAGCAGTCCGTTTGGGGAGCAGTACTTC	CASSPFGEQYF
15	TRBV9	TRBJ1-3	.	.	TGTGCCAGCAGCGTAGATGGGGACTCTGGAAACACCATATATTTT	CASSVDGDSGNTIYF
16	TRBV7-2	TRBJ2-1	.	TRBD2	TGTGCCAGCAGCTTCCCCTTGAGCGGGACTAACAATGAGCAGTTCTTC	CASSFPLSGTNNEQFF
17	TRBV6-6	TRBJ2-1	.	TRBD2	TGTGCCAGCAGTCAGGTCCGGACTAGCGGGAGGGCCTATGAGCAGTTCTTC	CASSQVRTSGRAYEQFF
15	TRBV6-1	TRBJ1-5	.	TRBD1	TGTGCCAGCAGTGAAAGGCAGGGGGAATGGCAGCCCCAGCATTTT	CASSERQGEWQPQHF
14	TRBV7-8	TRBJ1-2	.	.	TGTGCCAGCAGCACGCCGAAAGCTTACTATGGCTACACCTTC	CASSTPKAYYGYTF
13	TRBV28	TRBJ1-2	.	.	TGTGCCAGCAGTCCGGGACTCTTCTATGGCTACACCTTC	CASSPGLFYGYTF
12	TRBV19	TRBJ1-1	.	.	TGTGCCACCAGGGGAGGGGGAACTGAAGCTTTCTTT	CATRGGGTEAFF
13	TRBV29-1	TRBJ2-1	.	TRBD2	TGCAGCGCCGGACTAGCGGAATACAATGAGCAGTTCTTC	CSAGLAEYNEQFF
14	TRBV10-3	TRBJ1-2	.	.	TGTGCCATCAGTGAGGTCAGGGCAGGAGATGGCTACACCTTC	CAISEVRAGDGYTF
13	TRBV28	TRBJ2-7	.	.	TGTGCCAGCAGTTTATCCCTTCGGTACGAGCAGTACTTC	CASSLSLRYEQYF
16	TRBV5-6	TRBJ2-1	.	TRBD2	TGTGCCAGCAGCTTTTTGTACAGCCTGGGGGGGAATGAGCAGTTCTTC	CASSFLYSLGGNEQFF
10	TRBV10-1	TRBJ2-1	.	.	TGCGCCAGCCGTGGGCCCCCCCTTTTCTTC	CASRGPPLFF
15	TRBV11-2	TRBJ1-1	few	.	TGTGCCAGCAGCTTAGCTTGGGGGACGAACACTGAAGCTTTCTTT	CASSLAWGTNTEAFF
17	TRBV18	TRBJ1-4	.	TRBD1	TGTGCCAGCTCACCACAATCCGTCGGGACAGCAAATGAAAAACTGTTTTTT	CASSPQSVGTANEKLFF
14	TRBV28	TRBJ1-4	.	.	TGTGCCAGCAGGGGGGGGGACTCTAATGAAAAACTGTTTTTT	CASRGGDSNEKLFF
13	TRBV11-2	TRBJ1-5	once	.	TGTGCCAGCAGCCTTCAGGGGTATCAGCCCCAGCATTTT	CASSLQGYQPQHF
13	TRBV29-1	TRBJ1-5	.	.	TGCAGCGTTGTAGGGCCGGGGTCTCAGCCCCAGCATTTT	CSVVGPGSQPQHF
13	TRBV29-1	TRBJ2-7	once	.	TGCAGCGTTGAATACGGGGCGGGCTACGAGCAGTACTTC	CSVEYGAGYEQYF
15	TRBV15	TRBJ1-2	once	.	TGTGCCACCAGCAGAGATATGGGGTTTTCCTATGGCTACACCTTC	CATSRDMGFSYGYTF
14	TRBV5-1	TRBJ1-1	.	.	TGCGCCAGCAGCTTGGGACATTTGAACACTGAAGCTTTCTTT	CASSLGHLNTEAFF
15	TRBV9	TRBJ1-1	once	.	TGTGCCAGCAGCGTAGAGGAGAGACCGACAGGCAAAGCTTTCTTT	CASSVEERPTGKAFF
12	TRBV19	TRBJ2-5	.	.	TGTGCCAGTAGTATAGGGGGAGAGACCCAGTACTTC	CASSIGGETQYF
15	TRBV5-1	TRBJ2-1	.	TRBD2	TGCGCCAGCAGCTGGGGAGGGAGTGGGGTAAATGAGCAGTTCTTC	CASSWGGSGVNEQFF
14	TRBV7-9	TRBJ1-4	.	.	TGTGCCAGCAGTTTAAGTATGGTTTATGAAAAACTGTTTTTT	CASSLSMVYEKLFF
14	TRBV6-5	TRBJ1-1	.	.	TGTGCCAGCAAAGACAGAGATTGGAACACTGAAGCTTTCTTT	CASKDRDWNTEAFF
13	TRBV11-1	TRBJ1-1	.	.	TGTGCCAGCTCCAGCCCTATGAACACTGAAGCTTTCTTT	CASSSPMNTEAFF
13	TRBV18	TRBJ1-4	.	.	TGTGCCAGCTCAAATGGCTCTAATGAAAAACTGTTTTTT	CASSNGSNEKLFF
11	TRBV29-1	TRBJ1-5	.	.	TGCAGCGTTGAGGCGGGGGGGCCCCAGCATTTT	CSVEAGGPQHF